The rows below give T cell receptor beta chains drawn from one sample of a study of PD-1 blockade in classical Hodgkin lymphoma. The method was immunoSEQ multiplex PCR; TCRdb's version includes in-frame clones alone and lacks a portion of them. The sample carries 20,000 to 25,000 clones, more than 60% recorded once. The input for sequencing was peripheral blood mononuclear cells (PBMCs), taken at baseline. These receptors came from a human donor with classical Hodgkin lymphoma. The CDR3 runs from the conserved cysteine through the conserved F or W. Fields, in order: J gene, CDR3 length, clone size, D gene, V gene, CDR3 DNA, CDR3 protein. D genes are given only for firm matches. Not every row has a clone size; where given, it reads once, few, many or a size class.

J: TRBJ1-2
length: 14
size: few
D: NA
V: TRBV28
DNA: TGTGCCAGCAGTTTACAGGGGACTAACTATGGCTACACCTTC
CDR3: CASSLQGTNYGYTF

J: TRBJ2-2
length: 16
size: NA
D: TRBD2
V: TRBV7-9
DNA: TGTGCCAGCAGCGTTCAGACTAGCGGGAGCCCCGGGGAGCTGTTTTTT
CDR3: CASSVQTSGSPGELFF

J: TRBJ2-5
length: 15
size: few
D: TRBD1
V: TRBV6-1
DNA: TGTGCCAGCAGGATGGGGACAGGCAACCAAGAGACCCAGTACTTC
CDR3: CASRMGTGNQETQYF

J: TRBJ2-7
length: 14
size: NA
D: TRBD2
V: TRBV7-9
DNA: TGTGCCAGCAGGGAGCGGGAGGGCCCCTACGAGCAGTACTTC
CDR3: CASREREGPYEQYF

J: TRBJ2-7
length: 15
size: NA
D: NA
V: TRBV18
DNA: TGTGCCAGCTCACCACGGGACGGATTATCCTACGAGCAGTACTTC
CDR3: CASSPRDGLSYEQYF

J: TRBJ2-7
length: 15
size: NA
D: TRBD1
V: TRBV5-4
DNA: TGTGCCAGCAGCTCCGGGACAGTAAGTTTCTACGAGCAGTACTTC
CDR3: CASSSGTVSFYEQYF

J: TRBJ2-2
length: 15
size: NA
D: NA
V: TRBV6-5
DNA: TGTGCCAGCAGACGAGGGGGGGCGAACGTCGTGGAGCTGTTTTTT
CDR3: CASRRGGANVVELFF

J: TRBJ1-2
length: 13
size: medium-sized
D: TRBD1
V: TRBV28
DNA: TGTGCCAGCAGTCCCCGGGACAGCTATGGCTACACCTTC
CDR3: CASSPRDSYGYTF

J: TRBJ2-7
length: 15
size: NA
D: NA
V: TRBV6-5
DNA: TGTGCCAGCAGTGCCCCGGGACTGAGCTCCTACGAGCAGTACTTC
CDR3: CASSAPGLSSYEQYF

J: TRBJ1-1
length: 13
size: NA
D: NA
V: TRBV5-1
DNA: TGCGCCAGCAGCCCGGAGAGGGCCCGAGAAGCTTTCTTT
CDR3: CASSPERAREAFF

J: TRBJ2-5
length: 13
size: NA
D: NA
V: TRBV19
DNA: TGTGCCAGTAGTATTAACAGTCAAGAGACCCAGTACTTC
CDR3: CASSINSQETQYF

J: TRBJ2-3
length: 15
size: NA
D: NA
V: TRBV5-4
DNA: TGTGCCAGCAGCCGAAGGGCCGTGGTCACAGATACGCAGTATTTT
CDR3: CASSRRAVVTDTQYF

J: TRBJ2-5
length: 13
size: NA
D: NA
V: TRBV18
DNA: TGTGCCAGCTCACCACTTATGCAAGAGACCCAGTACTTC
CDR3: CASSPLMQETQYF

J: TRBJ2-5
length: 15
size: few
D: TRBD1
V: TRBV6-1
DNA: TGTGCCAGCAGTTCCCGACAGGGTATGGGAGAGACCCAGTACTTC
CDR3: CASSSRQGMGETQYF

J: TRBJ1-1
length: 14
size: NA
D: TRBD1
V: TRBV7-6
DNA: TGTGCCAGCAGCGCCCGACAGGGTGGCACTGAAGCTTTCTTT
CDR3: CASSARQGGTEAFF

J: TRBJ2-7
length: 14
size: NA
D: TRBD2
V: TRBV2
DNA: TGTGCCAGCGCCAGACTAGCGGACTCCTACGAGCAGTACTTC
CDR3: CASARLADSYEQYF

J: TRBJ2-1
length: 17
size: NA
D: TRBD1
V: TRBV10-3
DNA: TGTGCCATCAGTGAGTCCCCCTCGGGGACAGAGGGCAATGAGCAGTTCTTC
CDR3: CAISESPSGTEGNEQFF

J: TRBJ2-3
length: 13
size: NA
D: NA
V: TRBV6-5
DNA: TGTGCCAGCAGCCGGGACCCTACAGATACGCAGTATTTT
CDR3: CASSRDPTDTQYF

J: TRBJ1-6
length: 13
size: NA
D: NA
V: TRBV7-9
DNA: TGTGCCAGCAGCTTAGTTCGGGACTCACCCCTCCACTTT
CDR3: CASSLVRDSPLHF

J: TRBJ2-2
length: 15
size: NA
D: TRBD2
V: TRBV5-4
DNA: TGTGCCAGCAGCCTAGGGACTAGCGGGACCGGGGAGCTGTTTTTT
CDR3: CASSLGTSGTGELFF

J: TRBJ1-5
length: 13
size: few
D: NA
V: TRBV5-4
DNA: TGTGCCAGCAGCTTGGATAGCAATCAGCCCCAGCATTTT
CDR3: CASSLDSNQPQHF

J: TRBJ2-7
length: 14
size: NA
D: TRBD2
V: TRBV10-3
DNA: TGTGCCATCCGAAGGGAGGGCGAATCCTACGAGCAGTACTTC
CDR3: CAIRREGESYEQYF

J: TRBJ2-1
length: 16
size: NA
D: TRBD2
V: TRBV7-2
DNA: TGTGCCAGCAGCCCCTCCGGGACTAACTCCTACAATGAGCAGTTCTTC
CDR3: CASSPSGTNSYNEQFF

J: TRBJ1-5
length: 14
size: few
D: NA
V: TRBV28
DNA: TGTGCCTTAGGTAGGGGCACCCGAGACCAGCCCCAGCATTTT
CDR3: CALGRGTRDQPQHF

J: TRBJ1-1
length: 15
size: once
D: NA
V: TRBV12-1
DNA: TGTGCCAGCAGCTCCCCTGTACAGCCGAACACTGAAGCTTTCTTT
CDR3: CASSSPVQPNTEAFF

J: TRBJ1-2
length: 13
size: medium-sized
D: TRBD1
V: TRBV28
DNA: TGTGCCAGCAGTTTTGATATTGACAGGGGAAAAAGCTTC
CDR3: CASSFDIDRGKSF

J: TRBJ2-7
length: 13
size: NA
D: TRBD1
V: TRBV30
DNA: TGTGCCTGGAGTGCAAGGACAGGGGCCGAGCAGTACTTC
CDR3: CAWSARTGAEQYF

J: TRBJ2-3
length: 14
size: NA
D: NA
V: TRBV5-4
DNA: TGTGCCAGCAGCGAGGGATCTAGCACAGATACGCAGTATTTT
CDR3: CASSEGSSTDTQYF

J: TRBJ2-2
length: 13
size: NA
D: NA
V: TRBV30
DNA: TGTGCCTGGAGGGGGCGCGGCACCGGGGAGCTGTTTTTT
CDR3: CAWRGRGTGELFF

J: TRBJ2-7
length: 14
size: few
D: NA
V: TRBV7-9
DNA: TGTGCCAGCAGCGCCGGGACTTACACGAGCGAGCAGTACTTC
CDR3: CASSAGTYTSEQYF

J: TRBJ2-2
length: 15
size: NA
D: TRBD1
V: TRBV6-5
DNA: TGTGCCAGCAGGGTGGACAGGATTAACACCGGGGAGCTGTTTTTT
CDR3: CASRVDRINTGELFF

J: TRBJ1-4
length: 13
size: NA
D: NA
V: TRBV29-1
DNA: TGCAGCGTTGTAACTCGGCCGGCCGGAAAACTGTTTTTT
CDR3: CSVVTRPAGKLFF

J: TRBJ2-2
length: 13
size: NA
D: NA
V: TRBV6-1
DNA: TGTGCCAGCAGTGAAGCGCAGGAGCGGGCGCTGTTTTTT
CDR3: CASSEAQERALFF

J: TRBJ1-5
length: 14
size: NA
D: NA
V: TRBV15
DNA: TGTGCCACCAGCAGAGACATCATCAATCAGCCCCAGCATTTT
CDR3: CATSRDIINQPQHF

J: TRBJ2-3
length: 18
size: once
D: NA
V: TRBV6-1
DNA: TGTGCCAGCAGTGAACCCCGACGCGCGCCCATCCGATGGGATACGCAGTATTTT
CDR3: CASSEPRRAPIRWDTQYF

J: TRBJ2-3
length: 17
size: NA
D: NA
V: TRBV18
DNA: TGTGCCAGCTCACTCCTTCCTAGGGCCTCTTTGACAGATACGCAGTATTTT
CDR3: CASSLLPRASLTDTQYF

J: TRBJ1-2
length: 15
size: NA
D: TRBD1
V: TRBV9
DNA: TGTGCCAGCAGCTTTGGGACAGGGTCTAACTATGGCTACACCTTC
CDR3: CASSFGTGSNYGYTF

J: TRBJ2-2
length: 14
size: NA
D: NA
V: TRBV5-4
DNA: TGTGCCAGCAGCTTGGAGGGAACAGCCGGGGAGCTGTTTTTT
CDR3: CASSLEGTAGELFF

J: TRBJ2-6
length: 15
size: NA
D: NA
V: TRBV30
DNA: TGTGCCTGGAGTGTGCCGCCCCCCGGGGCCAACGTCCTGACTTTC
CDR3: CAWSVPPPGANVLTF

J: TRBJ2-7
length: 14
size: NA
D: NA
V: TRBV6-5
DNA: TGTGCCAGCAGTTCCCAGGGTGGTACCTACGAGCAGTACTTC
CDR3: CASSSQGGTYEQYF

J: TRBJ2-4
length: 13
size: few
D: NA
V: TRBV14
DNA: TGTGCCAGCAGCCAAGGGCCAAAAAACATTCAGTACTTC
CDR3: CASSQGPKNIQYF

J: TRBJ2-7
length: 14
size: few
D: NA
V: TRBV5-1
DNA: TGCGCCAGCAGCGAGGAGATCAGCTCCTACGAGCAGTACTTC
CDR3: CASSEEISSYEQYF

J: TRBJ2-5
length: 14
size: NA
D: NA
V: TRBV5-4
DNA: TGTGCCAGCAGCTTGGCAGGGGTTTCGGAGACCCAGTACTTC
CDR3: CASSLAGVSETQYF

J: TRBJ1-6
length: 15
size: NA
D: TRBD1
V: TRBV6-5
DNA: TGTGCCAGCAGCCGACCGACAGGGAGTAATTCACCCCTCCACTTT
CDR3: CASSRPTGSNSPLHF

J: TRBJ2-2
length: 16
size: NA
D: TRBD2
V: TRBV4-3
DNA: TGCGCCAGCAGCCAACTAGCGGGGGGGATCGCCGGGGAGCTGTTTTTT
CDR3: CASSQLAGGIAGELFF

J: TRBJ1-4
length: 14
size: NA
D: TRBD1
V: TRBV9
DNA: TGTGCCAGCAGCCGGGACAGGGGTAATGAAAAACTGTTTTTT
CDR3: CASSRDRGNEKLFF

J: TRBJ2-7
length: 14
size: few
D: TRBD1
V: TRBV27
DNA: TGTGCCAGCAGTTACCGGGACAGGGGCTACGAGCAGTACTTC
CDR3: CASSYRDRGYEQYF

J: TRBJ2-4
length: 19
size: NA
D: TRBD2
V: TRBV19
DNA: TGTGCCAGTAGTACAGGACTAGCGGGAACTCCACTAGCCAAAAACATTCAGTACTTC
CDR3: CASSTGLAGTPLAKNIQYF

J: TRBJ2-6
length: 15
size: NA
D: NA
V: TRBV10-3
DNA: TGTGCCATCAGTGCTGGGGACTCTGGGGCCAACGTCCTGACTTTC
CDR3: CAISAGDSGANVLTF